Listed here are 28 T cell receptor beta chains from one sample, sequenced in a study of control samples from healthy donors and cancer patients. Clones were sequenced by immunoSEQ multiplex PCR, and TCRdb holds only the in-frame ones, with some missing. The sample holds about 170,000 clones, 88% seen once. Sequencing was performed on blood. Source of these receptors: a woman aged 25 to 45 in good health.

The rearrangement uses TRBV6-2 or TRBV6-3 and TRBJ1-5, with D perhaps matching TRBD1 (6 bases). The CDR3 has 17 residues. Trimming took off 0 bases at V and 3 bases at J, with 15 bases between the two ends. Germline V gene data show CDR1 as MNHEY and CDR2 as SVGEGT. CDR3 nucleotides: TGTGCCAGCAGTTACTCGAGCGGTCGGACAGCCAATCAGCCCCAGCATTTT. This gives the protein CASSYSSGRTANQPQHF.

V is TRBV29-1 and J is TRBJ1-5, with TRBD1 matching over 7 bases. The CDR3 covers 14 residues. The J segment lost 2 bases and the V segment lost 5 bases, leaving 6 bases of the junction unmatched. Germline V CDR1 and CDR2: SQVTM, ANQGSEA. The CDR3 protein is CSVTGQDGNQPQHF. CDR3 coding DNA: TGCAGCGTTACCGGACAGGACGGCAATCAGCCCCAGCATTTT.

V and J are TRBV7-2 and TRBJ1-1, with a tentative D call TRBD1 (5 bases). Germline assignment: CDR1 SGHTA and CDR2 FQGNSA. V was clipped by 2 bases and J by 2 bases, with 9 bases between them. CDR3 length: 14 residues. CDR3: CASSLQGENTEAFF. The CDR3, as DNA: TGTGCCAGCAGCTTACAGGGAGAAAACACTGAAGCTTTCTTT.

V gene TRBV5-4 combines with J gene TRBJ2-7; 9 positions agree with TRBD2. Germline V CDR1 and CDR2: SGHNT, YYREEE (reference sequence). The CDR3 sequence is 17 residues long. V gave up 0 bases and J gave up 0 bases; unmatched junction bases: 7. The CDR3 sequence is CASSLGPSSGNSYEQYF. The DNA for the CDR3 is TGTGCCAGCAGCTTGGGGCCCTCTAGCGGGAACTCCTACGAGCAGTACTTC.

The chain couples TRBV13 to TRBJ1-1; maybe TRBD1 (5 bases). The germline gives CDR1 PRHDT, CDR2 FYEKMQ (reference sequence). Trimming shortened V by 3 bases and J by 6 bases, and 11 bases separated the two germline ends. This CDR3 is 13 amino acids long. The CDR3 sequence: CASSLSLGAEAFF. For the CDR3, the DNA is TGTGCCAGCAGCTTGAGTTTGGGGGCTGAAGCTTTCTTT.

This rearrangement joins TRBV5-1 to TRBJ2-2; TRBD1 matches at 8 bases. V lost 4 bases, J lost 1 base, and 3 bases stayed unmatched. Germline-derived CDR1 and CDR2 are SGHRS and YFSETQ. This CDR3 is built from 15 residues. CDR3 residues: CASSRGTGNTGELFF. CDR3 bases: TGCGCCAGCAGCAGAGGGACAGGGAACACCGGGGAGCTGTTTTTT.

As for this clone: This CDR3 is also generated by other DNA sequences in the sample. This rearrangement joins TRBV24-1 to TRBJ2-3; D unclear. The CDR3 contains 13 residues. CDR1 is KGHDR, CDR2 SFDVKD, per germline. The V end lost 7 bases, the J end lost 0 bases, and 7 bases lay between the germline ends. The DNA for the CDR3 is TGTGCCACCAGCGATGTCAGCACAGATACGCAGTATTTT. Translated: CATSDVSTDTQYF.

The gene calls are TRBV18 and TRBJ1-5, with 7 bases aligning to TRBD1. Trimming at V came to 3 bases and at J to 1 base, leaving 0 bases not matched to a gene. CDR3 size: 14 residues. Germline V gene data show CDR1 as KGHSH and CDR2 as LQKENI. CDR3 in amino acids: CASSPGQSNQPQHF. CDR3 coding DNA: TGTGCCAGCTCACCGGGACAGAGCAATCAGCCCCAGCATTTT.

This clone has only one observation. This chain connects TRBV2 to TRBJ1-2, with 8 positions matching TRBD1. From germline, CDR1 is SNHLY and CDR2 FYNNEI. V dropped 4 bases and J dropped 6; count of bases not matched to a gene: 7. This CDR3 contains 14 residues. This chain's CDR3 is CASSATGGLDGYTF. CDR3 DNA: TGTGCCAGCAGTGCTACAGGGGGTCTCGATGGCTACACCTTC.

The chain has TRBV19 and TRBJ2-2, with unresolved D. Germline V lookup: CDR1 LNHDA, CDR2 SQIVND (reference sequence). V lost 1 base to trimming and J lost 1 base, with 10 bases between them. This CDR3 comprises 16 residues. The CDR3 nucleotides read TGTGCCAGTAGTATAGTCTTAGTTTGGAACACCGGGGAGCTGTTTTTT. Protein sequence: CASSIVLVWNTGELFF.

The rearrangement joins TRBV2 to TRBJ2-2; TRBD2 agrees at 8 bases. CDR3 length: 16 residues. CDR1 is SNHLY and CDR2 is FYNNEI in the germline V gene. V shed 3 bases and J 0 bases; nucleotides not matched to a gene: 3. CDR3 in amino acids: CASSDLRGANTGELFF. The DNA for the CDR3 is TGTGCCAGCAGTGATCTGCGGGGGGCGAACACCGGGGAGCTGTTTTTT. The full variable domain, completed using reference TRBV2 and TRBJ2-2, is EPEVTQTPSHQVTQMGQEVILRCVPISNHLYFYWYRQILGQKVEFLVSFYNNEISEKSEIFDDQFSVERPDGSNFTLKIRSTKLEDSAMYFCASSDLRGANTGELFFGEGSRLTVL.

The chain couples TRBV18 to TRBJ2-3; D gene unclear. Trimming cost V 3 bases and J 6 bases, with 13 bases left between them. Germline values: CDR1 KGHSH, CDR2 LQKENI. CDR3 size: 14 residues. Written as DNA, the CDR3 is TGTGCCAGCTCACCCTCTAGGTCTATCGATACGCAGTATTTT. Its translation is CASSPSRSIDTQYF.

This rearrangement joins TRBV28 to TRBJ1-4; unclear D gene. Germline-derived CDR1 and CDR2 are MDHEN and SYDVKM. This CDR3 is 12 amino acids long. Trimming removed 6 bases from V and 3 bases from J, with 5 bases in between. The CDR3 loop reads CASRGSNEKLFF. In DNA form, the CDR3 reads TGTGCCAGCAGGGGATCTAATGAAAAACTGTTTTTT.

This clone was counted only a few times. This chain connects TRBV12-3 or TRBV12-4 to TRBJ1-2; D possibly corresponds to TRBD1 (6 bases). CDR3 size: 13 residues. Between the trimmed V and J ends, which lost 3 bases and 8 bases, there was a span of 13 bases. Here the CDR3 DNA reads TGTGCCAGCAGTTTCAGGGGCCGGAAGGGCTACACCTTC. It is translated as CASSFRGRKGYTF.

This clone came up once. The chain joins TRBV11-1 to TRBJ2-5; 9 bases map to TRBD2. The ends lost 3 bases at V and 6 bases at J; junction bases unmatched: 11. The CDR3 extends over 16 amino acids. Germline assignment: CDR1 SGHAT and CDR2 FQDESV (reference sequence). CDR3 in DNA: TGTGCCAGCAGCTTCCGCCAGGGACTAGCCTTAAAGACCCAGTACTTC. Translated: CASSFRQGLALKTQYF. Based on the CDR3 plus reference TRBV11-1 and TRBJ2-5, the full variable domain is EAEVAQSPRYKITEKSQAVAFWCDPISGHATLYWYRQILGQGPELLVQFQDESVVDDSQLPKDRFSAERLKGVDSTLKIQPAELGDSAMYLCASSFRQGLALKTQYFGPGTRLLVL.

This clone was observed once. This chain uses TRBV10-3 with TRBJ2-1, with 13 nucleotides matching TRBD2. CDR3 length: 15 residues. V lost 1 base to trimming and J lost 9 bases; unmatched junction nucleotides: 3. Germline CDR1 reads ENHRY; CDR2 reads SYGVKD. The chain's CDR3 is CAISEWTSGRPEQFF. DNA of the CDR3: TGTGCCATCAGTGAGTGGACTAGCGGGAGACCTGAGCAGTTCTTC.

This clone was counted once. J is TRBJ1-1 and V is TRBV7-9, with no clear D. Germline CDR1 reads SEHNR; CDR2 reads FQNEAQ (reference sequence). V was trimmed by 5 bases and J by 5 bases, leaving 12 bases between them. The CDR3 covers 13 residues. This CDR3 reads CASSESRRTEAFF. The DNA for the CDR3 is TGTGCCAGCAGCGAGTCAAGGAGGACTGAAGCTTTCTTT.

This rearrangement joins TRBV5-6 to TRBJ2-2; D remains ambiguous. This CDR3 comprises 15 residues. Trimming removed 1 base at V and 1 base at J, with 8 bases between. Germline CDR1 is SGHDT and CDR2 is YYEEEE. CDR3 amino acids: CASSLLRKNTGELFF. The CDR3 DNA reads as TGTGCCAGCAGCTTGTTGCGCAAGAACACCGGGGAGCTGTTTTTT.

V usage is TRBV6-1 and J usage is TRBJ1-2; unclear D gene. Germline-derived CDR1 and CDR2 are MNHNS and SASEGT. The length of the CDR3 is 11 residues. Trimming stripped 3 bases from V and 4 bases from J, with 3 bases between. CDR3 bases: TGTGCCAGCAGTGACATCTATGGCTACACCTTC. Translated, it gives CASSDIYGYTF.

The chain joins TRBV7-4 to TRBJ2-4; D remains unclear. The CDR3 runs to 12 residues. CDR1 SGHVT and CDR2 SQSDAQ come from the germline V gene. V shed 2 bases and J shed 9 bases, with 8 bases lying between them. The CDR3, as DNA: TGTGCCAGCAGCTTAAGACGTGGCATTCAGTACTTC. It yields the protein CASSLRRGIQYF.

The gene calls are TRBV5-1 and TRBJ1-5; D is undetermined. Germline CDR1 is SGHRS and CDR2 is YFSETQ. The V end was cut by 0 bases, the J end by 3 bases, with 10 bases between. This CDR3 region has 15 residues. CDR3 DNA: TGCGCCAGCAGCTTGGAGGCCGGGGTCAATCAGCCCCAGCATTTT. This codes for CASSLEAGVNQPQHF.

This clone was observed a few times. J is TRBJ1-5 and V is TRBV7-2; 7 positions agree with TRBD1. J lost 2 bases, V lost 5 bases, and 6 bases had no gene match. The CDR3 sequence is 15 residues long. CDR1 SGHTA and CDR2 FQGNSA come from the germline V gene. This CDR3 is CASSLITGGNQPQHF. In DNA form, the CDR3 reads TGTGCCAGCAGCCTAATCACAGGGGGCAATCAGCCCCAGCATTTT.

This clone turned up a few times. V usage is TRBV7-9 and J usage is TRBJ2-2, with a possible D match to TRBD2 (6 bases). The CDR3 spans 15 residues. Germline V gene lookup returns CDR1 SEHNR and CDR2 FQNEAQ (reference sequence). V lost 4 bases to trimming and J lost 4 bases, with 13 bases between them. For the CDR3, the DNA is TGTGCCAGCAGCTCCCCGACTAGAGGCACCGGGGAGCTGTTTTTT. As protein: CASSSPTRGTGELFF.

Only one count was recorded for this clone. This chain links TRBV4-2 with TRBJ1-1; tentative D call: TRBD1 (5 bases). The CDR3 consists of 14 residues. V was trimmed by 6 bases and J by 3 bases, leaving 14 bases between them. Germline V CDR1 and CDR2: LGHNA, YNFKEQ. The CDR3: CASRRGAGDTEAFF. In DNA form, the CDR3 reads TGTGCCAGCAGACGAGGGGCGGGGGACACTGAAGCTTTCTTT.

J is TRBJ2-7 and V is TRBV14, with TRBD1 as a possible D gene (6 bases). V was pared by 0 bases and J by 9 bases, with 18 bases between. Germline values: CDR1 SGHDN, CDR2 FVKESK. The CDR3 sequence is 15 residues long. CDR3 DNA: TGTGCCAGCAGCCAAGAACTGGGGGCCCCGAGCGGGCAGTACTTC. Translated, it gives CASSQELGAPSGQYF.

The V gene is TRBV3-1 (or the pseudogene TRBV3-2), the J gene TRBJ2-1; no definite D call. Germline-derived CDR1 and CDR2 are LGHDT and YNNKEL (reference sequence). This CDR3 is built from 12 residues. The V gene lost 8 bases and the J gene lost 3 bases, with 8 bases spanning the gap. As DNA, the CDR3 is TGTGCCAGCGCTGGGTACTACAATGAGCAGTTCTTC. This codes for CASAGYYNEQFF.

This chain links TRBV6-6 with TRBJ1-5; unclear D gene. The germline gives CDR1 MNHNY, CDR2 SVGAGI (reference sequence). V was clipped by 6 bases and J by 2 bases, with 11 bases between them. This CDR3 region has 14 residues. The CDR3 spells CASRTPPGNQPQHF. DNA for the CDR3: TGTGCCAGCAGGACACCCCCGGGCAATCAGCCCCAGCATTTT.

The chain couples TRBV5-6 to TRBJ1-2, with a weak D call TRBD1 (6 bases). The CDR3 totals 14 residues. The V end was cut by 7 bases, the J end by 4 bases, with 17 bases between. Germline CDR1 and CDR2: SGHDT and YYEEEE. CDR3 loop: CASLAGWGAYGYTF. CDR3 sequence (DNA): TGTGCCAGCTTGGCAGGCTGGGGGGCCTATGGCTACACCTTC.